A selection of T cell receptor beta chains follows, all from one sample in a study of regulatory T cells in long-lasting Graves disease. TCRdb passed the multiplex PCR reads through MiXCR, listing each CDR3 protein once. The sample has approximately 380,000 distinct CDR3 sequences; about 20% are singletons. The starting material was peripheral blood mononuclear cells (PBMCs), obtained when the disease was refractory, from a patient treated with antithyroid drugs. The receptors originated from a female donor with Graves disease. CDR3s include the opening cysteine and the closing phenylalanine or tryptophan. A D gene is named only where the DNA matches it firmly. Clone size is given for some rows only: seen once, a few or many times, or a class if the clone is expanded.

>NA|TRBJ1-2|many|TRBV29-1
CSVEDSWNYGYTF
TGCAGCGTAGAGGACAGTTGGAACTATGGCTACACCTTC
>NA|TRBJ1-1|NA|TRBV29-1
CSVGGPGAEAFF
TGCAGCGTTGGTGGGCCGGGGGCTGAAGCTTTCTTT
>NA|TRBJ1-6|many|TRBV27
CASSPPVGPLHF
TGTGCCAGCAGTCCCCCAGTGGGGCCCCTCCACTTT
>NA|TRBJ1-1|many|TRBV6-2/TRBV6-3
CASSKELRPTMNTEAFF
TGTGCCAGCAGTAAGGAGTTACGCCCTACTATGAACACTGAAGCTTTCTTT
>NA|TRBJ2-1|few|TRBV24-1
CATSDVRTPGVGNEQFF
TGTGCCACCAGTGACGTCCGAACCCCAGGGGTGGGCAATGAGCAGTTCTTC
>TRBD2|TRBJ2-2|few|TRBV12-3/TRBV12-4
CASSLASASGYTGELFF
TGTGCCAGCAGTTTGGCCAGCGCTAGCGGATACACCGGGGAGCTGTTTTTT
>NA|TRBJ1-1|many|TRBV7-9
CASSLEVQSTEAFF
TGTGCCAGCAGCTTAGAAGTTCAGAGCACTGAAGCTTTCTTT
>NA|TRBJ2-2|few|TRBV20-1
CSARDRRGGGGHTGELFF
TGCAGTGCTAGAGATCGGAGGGGAGGGGGGGGGCACACCGGGGAGCTGTTTTTT
>NA|TRBJ1-4|few|TRBV20-1
CSARTMGDTEKLFF
TGCAGTGCTAGGACAATGGGGGATACTGAAAAACTGTTTTTT
>NA|TRBJ1-2|few|TRBV6-9
CASSSRGNGYTF
TGTGCCAGCAGTTCCAGGGGTAATGGCTACACCTTC
>TRBD1|TRBJ1-1|few|TRBV10-3
CAISGDSWTPEAFF
TGTGCCATCAGTGGGGACAGCTGGACCCCTGAAGCTTTCTTT
>NA|TRBJ2-2|NA|TRBV24-1
CATSDSYGLNTGELFF
TGTGCCACCAGTGATTCATACGGATTGAACACCGGGGAGCTGTTTTTT
>NA|TRBJ2-7|few|TRBV30
CAWKLGQTYEQYF
TGTGCCTGGAAACTCGGGCAGACCTACGAGCAGTACTTC
>TRBD2|TRBJ2-1|few|TRBV28
CASSLKPGTSGNYNEQFF
TGTGCCAGCAGTTTAAAGCCCGGGACTAGCGGGAATTACAATGAGCAGTTCTTC
>NA|TRBJ2-2|NA|TRBV5-1
CASTSGGVRTGELFF
TGCGCCAGCACCTCTGGCGGGGTGAGGACCGGGGAGCTGTTTTTT
>TRBD2|TRBJ2-2|few|TRBV6-1
CASSEGEGTSGRKFF
TGTGCCAGCAGTGAAGGCGAAGGGACTAGCGGGAGGAAGTTTTTT
>NA|TRBJ2-2|many|TRBV6-1
CASKSLTLTHTGELFF
TGTGCCAGCAAATCCCTGACCTTGACTCACACCGGGGAGCTGTTTTTT
>NA|TRBJ2-5|few|TRBV5-1
CASSITGTETQYF
TGCGCCAGCAGCATAACAGGGACAGAGACCCAGTACTTC
>TRBD1|TRBJ2-2|few|TRBV5-1
CASSPAGTASHGELFF
TGCGCCAGCAGCCCCGCAGGGACAGCATCGCACGGGGAGCTGTTTTTT
>TRBD1|TRBJ2-5|NA|TRBV7-9
CASSGTGPRGTQYF
TGTGCCAGCAGCGGGACAGGGCCCCGCGGGACCCAGTACTTC
>TRBD1|TRBJ1-1|many|TRBV2
CASSSPDRVGPMNTEAFF
TGTGCCAGCAGTTCCCCCGACAGGGTAGGGCCCATGAACACTGAAGCTTTCTTT
>NA|TRBJ1-1|NA|TRBV7-3
CASSLRVTFLVTEAFF
TGTGCCAGCAGCTTAAGGGTCACCTTTCTAGTCACTGAAGCTTTCTTT
>NA|TRBJ2-7|few|TRBV6-1
CASSLSEAYEQYF
TGTGCCAGTTCCCTTTCGGAGGCCTACGAGCAGTACTTC
>NA|TRBJ2-5|NA|TRBV7-3
CASSLGRSLRVAQYF
TGTGCCAGCAGCTTAGGAAGGAGCCTTCGGGTCGCCCAGTACTTC
>TRBD1|TRBJ2-7|NA|TRBV10-3
CAISESGQNYEQYF
TGTGCCATCAGTGAGTCGGGACAGAACTACGAGCAGTACTTC
>NA|TRBJ1-4|many|TRBV5-1
CASSLGVGPLGEKLFF
TGCGCCAGCAGCCTGGGGGTCGGGCCCCTCGGAGAAAAACTGTTTTTT
>NA|TRBJ2-7|NA|TRBV28
CASSLSTMYAEQYF
TGTGCCAGCAGCTTATCGACCATGTATGCCGAGCAGTACTTC
>NA|TRBJ1-1|many|TRBV30
CACQVATEAFF
TGTGCCTGCCAGGTGGCCACTGAAGCTTTCTTT
>NA|TRBJ1-1|many|TRBV30
CAWQTRGNTEAFF
TGTGCCTGGCAGACCAGGGGGAACACTGAAGCTTTCTTT
>NA|TRBJ2-2|few|TRBV6-1
CASYDDHPNTGELFF
TGTGCCAGCTACGACGACCACCCGAACACCGGGGAGCTGTTTTTT
>TRBD2|TRBJ2-3|NA|TRBV29-1
CSVEKEAGGPEDTQYF
TGCAGCGTTGAAAAGGAAGCGGGAGGGCCCGAAGATACGCAGTATTTT
>NA|TRBJ1-2|NA|TRBV19
CASSTQGADYGYTF
TGTGCCAGTAGTACACAGGGAGCTGACTATGGCTACACCTTC
>TRBD2|TRBJ2-2|few|TRBV6-1
CASRPSGGARTGELFF
TGTGCCAGCAGACCCTCGGGGGGGGCGCGGACCGGGGAGCTGTTTTTT
>NA|TRBJ2-7|NA|TRBV20-1
CSARGEAYEQYF
TGCAGTGCTAGAGGGGAGGCCTACGAGCAGTACTTC
>TRBD2|TRBJ2-3|few|TRBV28
CASRSASGTSTDTQYF
TGTGCCAGCAGATCAGCTAGCGGGACTAGCACAGATACGCAGTATTTT
>TRBD1|TRBJ2-7|many|TRBV27
CASSFGRGLYEQYF
TGTGCCAGCAGTTTCGGCAGGGGGCTCTACGAGCAGTACTTC
>NA|TRBJ1-2|many|TRBV12-3/TRBV12-4
CASSFGSYGYTF
TGTGCCAGCAGTTTTGGCAGCTATGGCTACACCTTC
>TRBD1|TRBJ2-2|NA|TRBV12-3/TRBV12-4
CASSFEFGQGAAGELFF
TGTGCCAGCAGTTTTGAGTTCGGGCAGGGGGCGGCCGGGGAGCTGTTTTTT
>TRBD1|TRBJ2-1|few|TRBV12-3/TRBV12-4
CASSPGQVYNEQFF
TGTGCCAGCAGCCCGGGACAGGTTTACAATGAGCAGTTCTTC
>NA|TRBJ1-1|few|TRBV6-2/TRBV6-3
CASSYLESTEAFF
TGTGCCAGCAGTTACTTGGAGAGCACTGAAGCTTTCTTT
>NA|TRBJ2-5|many|TRBV18
CASSPWTPFEETQYF
TGTGCCAGCTCACCTTGGACTCCATTCGAGGAGACCCAGTACTTC
>NA|TRBJ1-2|NA|TRBV10-1
CASSEGDGYTF
TGCGCCAGCAGTGAGGGGGATGGCTACACCTTC
>NA|TRBJ1-6|many|TRBV12-3/TRBV12-4
CASSRRQGFGGLPLHF
TGTGCCAGCAGTCGTCGACAAGGCTTCGGAGGATTACCCCTCCACTTT
>TRBD1|TRBJ2-3|NA|TRBV6-1
CASSPTGAPTDMQYF
TGTGCCAGCAGTCCCACAGGGGCTCCCACAGATATGCAGTATTTT
>NA|TRBJ1-1|NA|TRBV6-1
CASSPGDGSAEAFF
TGTGCCAGCAGTCCGGGTGATGGGAGCGCTGAAGCTTTCTTT
>NA|TRBJ2-7|NA|TRBV5-4
CASSLDRFDGPYEQYF
TGTGCCAGCAGTTTAGACAGGTTTGATGGGCCCTACGAGCAGTACTTC
>TRBD1|TRBJ1-1|many|TRBV27
CASRLDRGSMNTEAFF
TGTGCCAGCAGACTAGACAGGGGATCTATGAACACTGAAGCTTTCTTT
>NA|TRBJ1-6|NA|TRBV5-6
CASSLGPRSSYNSPLHF
TGTGCCAGCAGCTTGGGACCCCGGAGCTCCTATAATTCACCCCTCCACTTT
>TRBD2|TRBJ2-7|few|TRBV30
CAWSSGLAGRLYEQYF
TGTGCCTGGAGTTCGGGACTAGCGGGACGGCTCTACGAGCAGTACTTC
>TRBD1|TRBJ1-1|many|TRBV6-9
CASSYPIHMDRGVRDTEAFF
TGTGCCAGCAGTTACCCTATCCATATGGACAGGGGGGTTCGGGACACTGAAGCTTTCTTT
>NA|TRBJ2-5|NA|TRBV14
CASSRLSGGGQTQYF
TGTGCCAGCAGCCGCCTCTCCGGGGGAGGTCAGACCCAGTACTTC
>TRBD1|TRBJ2-7|few|TRBV19
CASTRGQGVYEQYF
TGTGCCAGTACGCGGGGACAGGGAGTGTACGAGCAGTACTTC
>TRBD1|TRBJ1-6|NA|TRBV20-1
CSARTGGAGSPLHF
TGCAGTGCTCGGACAGGGGGCGCGGGTTCACCCCTCCACTTT
>NA|TRBJ2-7|few|TRBV15
CATSKGQNYEQYF
TGTGCCACCAGCAAGGGACAAAACTACGAGCAGTACTTC
>NA|TRBJ2-3|NA|TRBV29-1
CSVEGQVGGRADTQYF
TGCAGCGTTGAAGGGCAGGTCGGAGGGAGAGCAGATACGCAGTATTTT